A selection of T cell receptor beta chains follows, all from one sample in a study of blood T cell repertoires in COVID-19. Measured with immunoSEQ multiplex PCR; TCRdb has only the in-frame clones, and not every one. The sample yields 62,000 or so clones, approximately 83% seen once. The sample comprised peripheral blood. All receptors come from an older woman with acute or convalescent COVID-19. Each CDR3 is given with its conserved first and last residue. A D gene is named only where the DNA matches it firmly. Not all rows give a size; the values are once, few, many and, for expanded clones, a class.

d_call	v_call	clone_size	j_call	cdr3_nt	cdr3_aa
-	TRBV28	-	TRBJ1-6	TGTGCCAGCAGTTTATGGGAGGCAGCACCCCTCCACTTT	CASSLWEAAPLHF
TRBD2	TRBV5-1	-	TRBJ2-2	TGCGCCAGCAGCTTGTTAGCGGGAACCGGGGAGCTGTTTTTT	CASSLLAGTGELFF
-	TRBV9	-	TRBJ1-2	TGTGCCAGCAGCGTAGGGACAGTCGGAGAAGGCTACACCTTC	CASSVGTVGEGYTF
TRBD1	TRBV6-6	-	TRBJ1-1	TGTGCCAGCAGCAGCTCCGGACAGGGGGCGAACACTGAAGCTTTCTTT	CASSSSGQGANTEAFF
TRBD1	TRBV5-1	-	TRBJ1-1	TGCGCCAGCAGCTCTGGACAGGGGGTTGTAGTTTTCTTT	CASSSGQGVVVFF
-	TRBV12-3/TRBV12-4	few	TRBJ2-7	TGTGCCAGCAGTTTCAATCTGGCCGAGCAGTACTTC	CASSFNLAEQYF
-	TRBV9	once	TRBJ1-2	TGTGCCAGCAGCGACCCACAGGAACCCACTAACTATGGCTACACCTTC	CASSDPQEPTNYGYTF
-	TRBV7-9	-	TRBJ1-2	TGTGCCAGCAGCCCTGACGGGACTAAGTTCTATGGCTACACCTTC	CASSPDGTKFYGYTF
TRBD2	TRBV2	-	TRBJ2-3	TGTGCCAGCAGAAGGGAGCGGGGGGAGTCAGATACGCAGTATTTT	CASRRERGESDTQYF
-	TRBV30	few	TRBJ2-2	TGTGCCTGGAACAGGGCTCGCACCGGGGAGCTGTTTTTT	CAWNRARTGELFF
-	TRBV19	-	TRBJ1-4	TGTGCCAGTCGCCGGAGGGCAGTTGCAACTAATGAAAAACTGTTTTTT	CASRRRAVATNEKLFF
TRBD2	TRBV6-5	once	TRBJ2-1	TGTGCCAGCAGCCCGACTAGCGGGAGTTACAATGAGCAGTTCTTC	CASSPTSGSYNEQFF
-	TRBV18	-	TRBJ1-2	TGTGCCAGCTCACTACAGGACGGAGCTAACTATGGCTACACCTTC	CASSLQDGANYGYTF
TRBD2	TRBV6-1	-	TRBJ2-5	TGTGCCAGCAGTGGGGGCGGACTAGCGGGACGGGAGACCCAGTACTTC	CASSGGGLAGRETQYF
-	TRBV6-5	-	TRBJ1-3	TGTGCCAGCACTCCATTGGACACAGGCGGAAACACCATATATTTT	CASTPLDTGGNTIYF
TRBD2	TRBV7-3	-	TRBJ2-6	TGTGCCAGCAGCTTAGGACTAGCGAGGCCCTCTGGGGCCAACGTCCTGACTTTC	CASSLGLARPSGANVLTF
-	TRBV4-1	once	TRBJ1-6	TGCGCCAGCAGCCTCAAGCCACCGGAGACAGCAAATTCACCCCTCCACTTT	CASSLKPPETANSPLHF
-	TRBV18	-	TRBJ1-6	TGTGCCAGCTCACCGGTCAGGACAAATTATAATTCACCCCTCCACTTT	CASSPVRTNYNSPLHF
-	TRBV28	-	TRBJ1-1	TGTGCCAGCAGTTCTGGCGGGATGAACACTGAAGCTTTCTTT	CASSSGGMNTEAFF